The 14 T cell receptor beta chains listed next were all sequenced from one sample in a study of blood T cell repertoires in COVID-19. Sequencing was performed with immunoSEQ multiplex PCR; in TCRdb, only in-frame clones are kept and a portion is missing. Seen here are about 300,000 clones, 85% to 90% observed once, and the top ten hold roughly 10%. The source material was PBMCs or T cells enriched from blood (not recorded which). The receptors stem from a woman between 18 and 30 years old who had recovered from COVID-19.

The chain is built from TRBV28 and TRBJ2-7; maybe TRBD1 (5 bases). Trimming cost V 5 bases and J 2 bases, with 13 bases left between them. From germline, CDR1 is MDHEN and CDR2 SYDVKM. This CDR3 region has 14 residues. Here the CDR3 DNA reads TGTGCCAGCAGTCCGACAAGGGGTCCCTACGAGCAGTACTTC. This gives the protein CASSPTRGPYEQYF.

The chain couples TRBV30 to TRBJ1-1; maybe TRBD1 (6 bases). Per the germline V gene, CDR1 is GTSNPN and CDR2 is SVGIG (reference sequence). V was trimmed by 2 bases and J by 3 bases, leaving 13 bases between them. The CDR3 spans 14 residues. CDR3 amino acids: CAWSRRDTDTEAFF. The CDR3 DNA sequence: TGTGCCTGGAGTCGTCGGGACACAGACACTGAAGCTTTCTTT.

The chain recombines TRBV6-5 with TRBJ2-2; 7 nucleotides agree with TRBD1. V lost 3 bases, J lost 5 bases, and 6 bases stayed unmatched. Germline V gene sequence: CDR1 MNHEY, CDR2 SVGAGI. The CDR3 extends over 15 amino acids. CDR3 loop: CASSYRQGGTGELFF. The CDR3 DNA sequence: TGTGCCAGCAGTTATCGACAGGGCGGGACCGGGGAGCTGTTTTTT.

On this clone itself: The junction differs from germline at one of its ends, possibly a read error. V is TRBV19 and J is TRBJ1-2; possible D gene TRBD1, 5 bases. CDR1 and CDR2 from the germline V gene are LNHDA and SQIVND (reference sequence). This CDR3 is 16 amino acids long. CDR3 bases: TGTGCCAGTAGTACCCGTATGGCGGGGCCTAAGTATGGCTACACCTTC. Its translation is CASSTRMAGPKYGYTF.

This chain connects TRBV2 to TRBJ1-1; 8 nucleotides match TRBD1. The CDR3 runs 13 residues. The V gene's germline CDR1 is SNHLY and CDR2 FYNNEI. The V segment lost 11 bases and the J segment 3 bases; nucleotides outside the gene matches: 8. CDR3: CAALQGVYTEAFF. CDR3 DNA: TGTGCCGCTTTACAGGGGGTATACACTGAAGCTTTCTTT.

The rearrangement links TRBV10-3 to TRBJ2-1; the D gene is possibly TRBD2 (7 bases). There are 15 residues in the CDR3. Trimming pared 3 bases from V and 3 bases from J, leaving 12 bases between. The germline V gene has CDR1 ENHRY and CDR2 SYGVKD. The CDR3 nucleotides are TGTGCCATCAGTGAATGGGGGGGGCGCTACAATGAGCAGTTCTTC. Translation gives CAISEWGGRYNEQFF.

Points on this clone: The sample holds other DNA sequences that translate to the same CDR3. The chain employs TRBV2 and TRBJ2-7; TRBD1 matches at 9 bases. CDR3 length: 13 residues. Per the germline V gene, CDR1 is SNHLY and CDR2 is FYNNEI. After removal of 8 bases from V and 2 bases from J, the junction contained 4 bases not matched to a gene. CDR3 loop: CASSTGGPYEQYF. The CDR3 bases are TGTGCCAGCTCGACAGGGGGTCCCTACGAGCAGTACTTC.

In this sample, this clone turned up a few times. The chain couples TRBV28 to TRBJ2-2, with 10 bases identical to TRBD1. The J segment lost 2 bases and the V segment lost 5 bases, leaving 2 bases of the junction unmatched. The CDR3 covers 15 residues. Germline CDR1 MDHEN, CDR2 SYDVKM. Written as DNA, the CDR3 is TGTGCCAGCAGTCCGACAGGGGGCAACACCGGGGAGCTGTTTTTT. Encoded protein: CASSPTGGNTGELFF.

The V call is TRBV4-1, the J call TRBJ2-7; D is possibly TRBD2 (6 bases). V dropped 4 bases and J dropped 2 bases, with 15 bases sitting between them. The CDR3 consists of 15 residues. Germline-derived CDR1 and CDR2 are MGHRA and YSYEKL. The CDR3 bases are TGCGCCAGCAGCCCCGGGGTAGCGGACCCCTACGAGCAGTACTTC. This gives the protein CASSPGVADPYEQYF.

CDR3 in amino acids: CASSGGTSGGADTQYF. As DNA, the CDR3 is TGTGCCAGCAGTGGTGGGACTAGCGGGGGTGCAGATACGCAGTATTTT. V and J are TRBV6-1 and TRBJ2-3; 14 bases align to TRBD2. The germline V gene encodes CDR1 MNHNS and CDR2 SASEGT. The CDR3 runs 16 residues. V shed 4 bases, J shed 4 bases, and the junction held 4 bases outside the gene matches.

J is TRBJ2-1 and V is TRBV28; D ambiguous. Germline CDR1 MDHEN, CDR2 SYDVKM. Trimming cost V 6 bases and J 9 bases, with 12 bases left between them. The length of the CDR3 is 12 residues. This CDR3 is CASRFEASEQFF. DNA for the CDR3: TGTGCCAGCAGGTTCGAGGCAAGTGAGCAGTTCTTC.

The chain uses TRBV3-1 (or the pseudogene TRBV3-2) and TRBJ1-1; D perhaps matches TRBD1 (6 bases). The CDR3 has 16 amino acids. Germline V gene sequence: CDR1 LGHDT, CDR2 YNNKEL (reference sequence). V lost 2 bases to trimming and J lost 6 bases, with 19 bases between them. The DNA for the CDR3 is TGTGCCAGCAGCCAAAGGTCAGGGGTAGGGGTGTCTGAAGCTTTCTTT. It translates to CASSQRSGVGVSEAFF.

V gene TRBV4-1 combines with J gene TRBJ2-1; the D gene is possibly TRBD2 (6 bases). Deletions cut 1 base from V and 9 bases from J, with 7 bases between. The CDR3 runs to 12 residues. In germline, CDR1 is MGHRA, CDR2 YSYEKL. CDR3 in DNA: TGCGCCAGCAGCCAAGGGAGGGGTGAGCAGTTCTTC. Protein sequence: CASSQGRGEQFF.

The V call is TRBV19, the J call TRBJ1-1; TRBD1 matches at 10 bases. V lost 5 bases and J lost 0; bases outside the gene matches: 6. In germline, CDR1 is LNHDA, CDR2 SQIVND (reference sequence). The CDR3 runs 16 residues. CDR3 region: CASSPGQGLLNTEAFF. The CDR3 coding sequence is TGTGCCAGTAGTCCGGGACAGGGGCTCCTGAACACTGAAGCTTTCTTT.